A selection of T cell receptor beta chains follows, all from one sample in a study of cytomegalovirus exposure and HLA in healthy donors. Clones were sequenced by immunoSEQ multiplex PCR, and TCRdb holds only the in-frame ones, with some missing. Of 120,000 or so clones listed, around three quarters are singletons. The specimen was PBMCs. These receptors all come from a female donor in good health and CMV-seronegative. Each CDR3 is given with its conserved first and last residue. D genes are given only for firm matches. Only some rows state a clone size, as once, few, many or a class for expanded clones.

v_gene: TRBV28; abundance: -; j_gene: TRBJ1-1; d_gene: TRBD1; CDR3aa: CASSSHAGGNTEAFF; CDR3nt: TGTGCCAGCAGTTCCCACGCAGGGGGTAACACTGAAGCTTTCTTT
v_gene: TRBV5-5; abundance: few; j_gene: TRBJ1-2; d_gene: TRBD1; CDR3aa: CASSFEGTDNYGYTF; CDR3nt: TGTGCCAGCAGCTTTGAAGGGACAGACAACTATGGCTACACCTTC
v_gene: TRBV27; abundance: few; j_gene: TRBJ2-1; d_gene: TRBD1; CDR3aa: CASSLSRGQFVYNEQFF; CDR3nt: TGTGCCAGCAGTTTATCCAGGGGGCAATTTGTCTACAATGAGCAGTTCTTC
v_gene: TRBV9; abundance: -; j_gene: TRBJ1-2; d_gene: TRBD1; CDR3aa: CASSDRGDSPGYTF; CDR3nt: TGTGCCAGCAGCGACCGCGGGGACAGCCCAGGCTACACCTTC
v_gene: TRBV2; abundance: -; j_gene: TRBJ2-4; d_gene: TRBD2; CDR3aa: CASSETSGRTWGKNIQYF; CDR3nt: TGTGCCAGCAGTGAGACTAGCGGGAGGACCTGGGGAAAAAACATTCAGTACTTC
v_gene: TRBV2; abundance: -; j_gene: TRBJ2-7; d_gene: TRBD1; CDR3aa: CASSRDRGTYEQYF; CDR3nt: TGTGCCAGCAGTCGGGACAGGGGGACCTACGAGCAGTACTTC
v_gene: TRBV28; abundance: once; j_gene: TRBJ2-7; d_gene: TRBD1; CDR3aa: CASSSTGTGLYEQYF; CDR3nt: TGTGCCAGCAGTTCTACCGGGACAGGGCTCTACGAGCAGTACTTC
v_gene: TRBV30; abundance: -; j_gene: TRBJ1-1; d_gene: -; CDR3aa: CAGDRRNTEAFF; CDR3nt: TGTGCCGGTGACAGGCGGAACACTGAAGCTTTCTTT
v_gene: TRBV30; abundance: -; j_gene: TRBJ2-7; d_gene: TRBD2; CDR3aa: CAWSAPRLALYEQYF; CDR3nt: TGTGCCTGGAGTGCCCCTAGACTAGCGCTCTACGAGCAGTACTTC
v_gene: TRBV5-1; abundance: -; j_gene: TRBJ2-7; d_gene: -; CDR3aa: CASSKTGRGSYEQYF; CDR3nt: TGCGCCAGCAGCAAAACAGGGAGGGGGTCGTACGAGCAGTACTTC
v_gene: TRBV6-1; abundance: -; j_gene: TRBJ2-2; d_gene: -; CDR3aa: CASCRGSDTGELFF; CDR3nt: TGTGCCAGCTGCCGGGGATCCGACACCGGGGAGCTGTTTTTT
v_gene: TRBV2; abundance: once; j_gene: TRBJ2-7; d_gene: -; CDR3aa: CASSLRDISYEQYF; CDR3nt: TGTGCCAGCAGTCTCCGGGACATTTCCTACGAGCAGTACTTC
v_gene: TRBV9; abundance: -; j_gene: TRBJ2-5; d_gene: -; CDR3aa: CASSAELAWETQYF; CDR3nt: TGTGCCAGCAGCGCCGAGCTAGCGTGGGAGACCCAGTACTTC
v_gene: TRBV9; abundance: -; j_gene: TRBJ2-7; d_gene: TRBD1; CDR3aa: CASSPRTGRMEQYF; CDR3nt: TGTGCCAGCAGCCCCCGGACAGGGCGTATGGAGCAGTACTTC
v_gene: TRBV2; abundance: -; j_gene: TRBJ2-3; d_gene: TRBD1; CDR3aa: CASSGGSDTQYF; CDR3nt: TGTGCCAGCTCAGGGGGCTCAGATACGCAGTATTTT
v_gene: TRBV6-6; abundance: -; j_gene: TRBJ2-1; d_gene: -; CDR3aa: CASSYSEASLYNEQFF; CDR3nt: TGTGCCAGCAGTTACTCGGAGGCTAGTCTGTACAATGAGCAGTTCTTC
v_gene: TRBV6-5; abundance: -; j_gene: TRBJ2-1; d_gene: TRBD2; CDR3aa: CASRPSYTSDEQFF; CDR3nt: TGTGCCAGCAGGCCATCGTACACTAGCGATGAGCAGTTCTTC
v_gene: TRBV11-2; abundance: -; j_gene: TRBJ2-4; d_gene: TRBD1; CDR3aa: CASSFDRRQGQNSQYF; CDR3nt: TGTGCCAGCAGCTTTGATCGGCGACAGGGACAAAACAGTCAGTACTTC
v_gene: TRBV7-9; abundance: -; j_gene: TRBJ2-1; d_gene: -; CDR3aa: CASSIGLPSSYNEQFF; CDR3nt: TGTGCCAGCAGTATCGGACTACCGAGCTCCTACAATGAGCAGTTCTTC
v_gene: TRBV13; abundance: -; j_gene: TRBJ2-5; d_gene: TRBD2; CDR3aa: CASSFRLAGGGHQETQYF; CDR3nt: TGTGCCAGCAGCTTTCGACTAGCGGGAGGGGGGCACCAAGAGACCCAGTACTTC
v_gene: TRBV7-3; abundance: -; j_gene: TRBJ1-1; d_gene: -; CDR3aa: CASSPPRAKNTEAFF; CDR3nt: TGTGCCAGCAGCCCCCCCAGGGCGAAGAACACTGAAGCTTTCTTT
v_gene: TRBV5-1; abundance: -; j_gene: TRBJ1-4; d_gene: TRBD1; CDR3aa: CASSSGTAATNEKLFF; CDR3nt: TGCGCCAGCAGCTCTGGGACAGCTGCAACTAATGAAAAACTGTTTTTT
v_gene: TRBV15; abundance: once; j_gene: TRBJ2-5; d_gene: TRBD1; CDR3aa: CATSRDYRGRGETQYF; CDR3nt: TGTGCCACCAGCAGAGATTACAGGGGGAGAGGAGAGACCCAGTACTTC
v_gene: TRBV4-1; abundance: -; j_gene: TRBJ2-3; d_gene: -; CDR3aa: CASSLGLSTDTQYF; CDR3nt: TGCGCCAGCAGCCTTGGACTTAGCACAGATACGCAGTATTTT
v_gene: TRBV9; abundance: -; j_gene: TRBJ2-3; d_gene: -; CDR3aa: CASSAGSDTQYF; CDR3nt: TGTGCCAGCAGCGCAGGTTCGGATACGCAGTATTTT
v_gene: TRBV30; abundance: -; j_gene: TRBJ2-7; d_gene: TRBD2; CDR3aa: CAWSRLAGPYEQYF; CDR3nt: TGTGCCTGGAGCCGACTAGCGGGGCCCTACGAGCAGTACTTC
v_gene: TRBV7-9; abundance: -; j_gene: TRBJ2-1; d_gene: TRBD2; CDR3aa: CASSFTGTSYNEQFF; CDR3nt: TGTGCCAGCAGCTTCACCGGGACTAGCTACAATGAGCAGTTCTTC
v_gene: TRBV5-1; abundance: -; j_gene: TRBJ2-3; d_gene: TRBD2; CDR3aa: CASSSLGGRTDTQYF; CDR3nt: TGCGCCAGCAGCTCCCTCGGGGGGAGAACAGATACGCAGTATTTT
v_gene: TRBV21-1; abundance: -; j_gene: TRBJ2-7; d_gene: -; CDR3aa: CASSKSGIYEQYF; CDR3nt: TGTGCCAGCAGCAAATCAGGCATTTACGAGCAGTACTTC
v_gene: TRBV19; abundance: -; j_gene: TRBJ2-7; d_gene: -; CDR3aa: CASSMGSSSMNEQYF; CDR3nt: TGTGCCAGTAGTATGGGGAGTAGTTCGATGAACGAGCAGTACTTC
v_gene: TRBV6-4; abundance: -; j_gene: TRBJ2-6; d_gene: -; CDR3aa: CASSEAWGTGANGLTF; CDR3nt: TGTGCCAGCAGTGAGGCCTGGGGGACTGGGGCCAACGGCCTGACTTTC
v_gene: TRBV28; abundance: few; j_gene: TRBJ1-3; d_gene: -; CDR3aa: CASSIGGSLRGNTIYF; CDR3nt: TGTGCCAGCAGTATTGGCGGTAGCCTAAGGGGAAACACCATATATTTT
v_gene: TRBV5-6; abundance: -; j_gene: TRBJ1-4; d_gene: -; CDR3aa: CASSLERNEKLFF; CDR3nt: TGTGCCAGCAGCCTGGAGCGCAATGAAAAACTGTTTTTT
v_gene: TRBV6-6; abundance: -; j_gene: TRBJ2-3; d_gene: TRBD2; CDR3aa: CASWMTGGGTDTQYF; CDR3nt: TGTGCCAGCTGGATGACGGGGGGAGGCACAGATACGCAGTATTTT
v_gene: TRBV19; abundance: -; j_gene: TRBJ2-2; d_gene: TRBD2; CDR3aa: CASRTSGRVRIGTGELFF; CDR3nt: TGTGCCAGTAGAACTAGCGGGAGGGTAAGGATTGGCACCGGGGAGCTGTTTTTT
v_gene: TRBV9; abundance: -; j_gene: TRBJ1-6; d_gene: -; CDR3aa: CASSAYNSNSPLHF; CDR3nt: TGTGCCAGCAGCGCATATAACAGTAATTCACCCCTCCACTTT
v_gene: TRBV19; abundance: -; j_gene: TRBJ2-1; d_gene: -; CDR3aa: CASSIENYNEQFF; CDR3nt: TGTGCCAGTAGTATCGAGAATTACAATGAGCAGTTCTTC
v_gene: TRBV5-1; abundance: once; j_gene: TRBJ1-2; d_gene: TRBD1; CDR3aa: CASSPSYFRDRPNYGYTF; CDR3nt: TGCGCCAGCAGCCCGTCTTATTTCCGGGACAGGCCTAACTATGGCTACACCTTC
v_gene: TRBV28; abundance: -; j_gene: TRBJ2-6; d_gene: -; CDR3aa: CASSLIPSSGANVLTF; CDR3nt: TGTGCCAGCAGTTTAATTCCCAGCTCTGGGGCCAACGTCCTGACTTTC
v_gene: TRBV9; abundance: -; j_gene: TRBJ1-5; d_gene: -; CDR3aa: CASGGEYSNQPQHF; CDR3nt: TGTGCCAGCGGAGGGGAGTATAGCAATCAGCCCCAGCATTTT
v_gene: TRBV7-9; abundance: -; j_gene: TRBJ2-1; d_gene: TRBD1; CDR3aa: CASSSGQGSRNEQFF; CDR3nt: TGTGCCAGCAGCTCGGGACAGGGATCCAGAAATGAGCAGTTCTTC
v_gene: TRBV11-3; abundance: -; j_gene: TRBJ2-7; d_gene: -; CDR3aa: CASSLPQRRDPRGAYEQYF; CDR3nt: TGTGCCAGCAGCCTCCCCCAGCGGCGGGACCCCAGAGGGGCCTACGAGCAGTACTTC
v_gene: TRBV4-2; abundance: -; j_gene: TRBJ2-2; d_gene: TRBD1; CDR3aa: CASSQDPTGGLAGELFF; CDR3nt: TGTGCCAGCAGCCAAGATCCAACAGGGGGTCTCGCCGGGGAGCTGTTTTTT
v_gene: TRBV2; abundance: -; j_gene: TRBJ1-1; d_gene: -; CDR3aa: CASSEALGRMNTEAFF; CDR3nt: TGTGCCAGCAGTGAAGCGCTTGGGAGGATGAACACTGAAGCTTTCTTT
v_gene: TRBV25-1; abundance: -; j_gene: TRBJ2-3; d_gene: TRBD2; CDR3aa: CASSLRASGGDTQYF; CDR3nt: TGTGCCAGCAGTCTCCGGGCTAGCGGGGGAGATACGCAGTATTTT
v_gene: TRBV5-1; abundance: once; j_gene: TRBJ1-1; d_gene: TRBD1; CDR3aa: CASSGGQGKPTEAFF; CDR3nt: TGCGCCAGCAGCGGCGGACAGGGGAAACCCACTGAAGCTTTCTTT
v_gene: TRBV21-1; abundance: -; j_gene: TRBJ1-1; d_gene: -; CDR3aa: CASSKSGGAFF; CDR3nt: TGTGCCAGCAGCAAATCAGGGGGGGCTTTCTTT
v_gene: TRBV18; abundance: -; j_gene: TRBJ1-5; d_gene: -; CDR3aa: CASSPTDQPNSNQPQHF; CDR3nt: TGTGCCAGCTCACCGACAGACCAACCTAATAGCAATCAGCCCCAGCATTTT
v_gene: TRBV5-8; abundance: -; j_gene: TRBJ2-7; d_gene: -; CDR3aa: CASSYLETEQYF; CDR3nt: TGTGCCAGCAGTTACTTGGAGACCGAGCAGTACTTC
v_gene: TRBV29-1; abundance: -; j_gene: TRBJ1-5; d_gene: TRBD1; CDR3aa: CSVSGTVDQPQHF; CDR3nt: TGCAGCGTATCCGGGACAGTGGATCAGCCCCAGCATTTT
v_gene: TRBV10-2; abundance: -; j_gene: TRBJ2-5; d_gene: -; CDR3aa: CASRAGMLTETQYF; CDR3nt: TGCGCCAGCAGGGCGGGAATGTTAACAGAGACCCAGTACTTC
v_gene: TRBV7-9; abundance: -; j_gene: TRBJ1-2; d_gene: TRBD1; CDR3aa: CASSVGTDGYTF; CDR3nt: TGTGCCAGCAGCGTCGGGACAGATGGCTACACCTTC
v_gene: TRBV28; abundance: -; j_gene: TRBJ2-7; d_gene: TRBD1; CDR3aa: CASSWPTGASYEQYF; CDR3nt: TGTGCCAGCAGTTGGCCGACAGGGGCCTCCTACGAGCAGTACTTC
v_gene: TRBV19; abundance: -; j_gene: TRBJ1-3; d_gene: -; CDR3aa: CASSSTGRGGNTIYF; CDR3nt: TGTGCCAGTAGTTCTACAGGTCGTGGTGGAAACACCATATATTTT
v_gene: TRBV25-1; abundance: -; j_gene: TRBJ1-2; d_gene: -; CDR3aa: CASSGHADYGYTF; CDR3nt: TGTGCCAGCAGTGGGCATGCGGACTATGGCTACACCTTC